A selection of T cell receptor beta chains follows, all from one sample in a study of T cells in Graves' hyperthyroidism and ophthalmopathy. TCRdb itself ran the multiplex PCR reads through MiXCR, one entry per CDR3 protein. The data hold roughly 290,000 distinct CDR3 sequences, with around 15% observed a single time. The specimen sequenced was blood. Receptors originate from a woman in her thirties or forties with Graves' hyperthyroidism. CDR3s leave out the opening cysteine and the closing phenylalanine or tryptophan. Fields, in order: V gene, J gene, D gene, CDR3 protein. A D gene is named only where the DNA matches it firmly.

v_call: TRBV2; j_call: TRBJ1-5; d_call: NA; cdr3_aa: ASSEARQGGQPQH
v_call: TRBV6-1; j_call: TRBJ2-2; d_call: TRBD1; cdr3_aa: ASSAGTGGLGELF
v_call: TRBV4-1; j_call: TRBJ2-2; d_call: NA; cdr3_aa: ASSQGWAADTGELF
v_call: TRBV20-1; j_call: TRBJ2-5; d_call: TRBD2; cdr3_aa: SARPRGGRLQETQY
v_call: TRBV11-1; j_call: TRBJ2-3; d_call: TRBD1; cdr3_aa: ASSHPGTDNADTQY
v_call: TRBV4-1; j_call: TRBJ1-1; d_call: NA; cdr3_aa: ASSQKTENTEAF
v_call: TRBV19; j_call: TRBJ1-4; d_call: NA; cdr3_aa: ASSPDPRVVNEKLF
v_call: TRBV6-1; j_call: TRBJ2-2; d_call: NA; cdr3_aa: ASSETTNTGELF
v_call: TRBV30; j_call: TRBJ2-1; d_call: NA; cdr3_aa: AWSQIVLNEQF
v_call: TRBV2; j_call: TRBJ2-2; d_call: NA; cdr3_aa: ASSVGIANTGELF
v_call: TRBV7-2; j_call: TRBJ2-7; d_call: NA; cdr3_aa: ASSLGFSAREEEQY
v_call: TRBV24-1; j_call: TRBJ2-1; d_call: NA; cdr3_aa: ATSDPTPGPTHNEQS
v_call: TRBV24-1; j_call: TRBJ2-5; d_call: NA; cdr3_aa: ATSDIAAQAGETQY